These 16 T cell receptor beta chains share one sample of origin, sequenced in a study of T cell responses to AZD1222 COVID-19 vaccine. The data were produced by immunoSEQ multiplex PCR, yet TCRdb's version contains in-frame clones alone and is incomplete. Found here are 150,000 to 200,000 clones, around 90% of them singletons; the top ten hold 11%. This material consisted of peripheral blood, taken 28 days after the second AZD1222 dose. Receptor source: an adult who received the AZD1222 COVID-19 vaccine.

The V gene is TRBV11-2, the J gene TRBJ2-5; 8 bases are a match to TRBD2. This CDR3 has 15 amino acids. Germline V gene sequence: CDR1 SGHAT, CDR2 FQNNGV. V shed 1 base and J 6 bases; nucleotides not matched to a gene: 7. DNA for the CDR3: TGTGCCAGCAGCTTAGTCCGGGGGGGCGGAAAGACCCAGTACTTC. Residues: CASSLVRGGGKTQYF.

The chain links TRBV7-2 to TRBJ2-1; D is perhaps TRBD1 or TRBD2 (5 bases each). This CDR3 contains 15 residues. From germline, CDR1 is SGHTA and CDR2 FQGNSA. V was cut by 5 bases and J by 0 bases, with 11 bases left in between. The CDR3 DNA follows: TGTGCCAGCAGCCCAGTGGGGGACTCCTACAATGAGCAGTTCTTC. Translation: CASSPVGDSYNEQFF.

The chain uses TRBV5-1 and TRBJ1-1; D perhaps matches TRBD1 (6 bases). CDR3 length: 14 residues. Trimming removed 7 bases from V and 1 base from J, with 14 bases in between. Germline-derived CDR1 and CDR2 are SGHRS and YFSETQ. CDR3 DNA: TGCGCCAGCCGTTTACAGGGTACGAACACTGAAGCTTTCTTT. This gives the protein CASRLQGTNTEAFF.

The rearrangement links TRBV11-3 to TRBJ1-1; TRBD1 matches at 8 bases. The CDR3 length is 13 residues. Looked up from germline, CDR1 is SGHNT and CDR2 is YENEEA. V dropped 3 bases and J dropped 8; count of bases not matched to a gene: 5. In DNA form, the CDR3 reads TGTGCCAGCAGCTTTGGGACAGGTGACGAAGCTTTCTTT. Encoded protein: CASSFGTGDEAFF.

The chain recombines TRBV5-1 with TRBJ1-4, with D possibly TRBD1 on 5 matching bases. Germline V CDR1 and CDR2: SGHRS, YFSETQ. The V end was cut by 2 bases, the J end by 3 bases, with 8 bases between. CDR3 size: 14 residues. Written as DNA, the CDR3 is TGCGCCAGCAGCTTCGGGACCCCTAATGAAAAACTGTTTTTT. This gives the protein CASSFGTPNEKLFF.

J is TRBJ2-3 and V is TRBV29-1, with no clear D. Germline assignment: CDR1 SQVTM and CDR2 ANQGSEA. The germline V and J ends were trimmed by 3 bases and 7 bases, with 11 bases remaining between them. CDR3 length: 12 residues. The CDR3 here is CSVESGANTQYF. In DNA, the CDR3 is TGCAGCGTTGAGTCGGGTGCGAATACGCAGTATTTT.

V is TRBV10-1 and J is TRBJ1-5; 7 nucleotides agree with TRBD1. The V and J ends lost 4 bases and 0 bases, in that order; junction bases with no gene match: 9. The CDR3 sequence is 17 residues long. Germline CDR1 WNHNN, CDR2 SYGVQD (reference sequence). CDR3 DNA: TGCGCCAGCAGTGGTGGACAGGATTGGGATAGCAATCAGCCCCAGCATTTT. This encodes CASSGGQDWDSNQPQHF.

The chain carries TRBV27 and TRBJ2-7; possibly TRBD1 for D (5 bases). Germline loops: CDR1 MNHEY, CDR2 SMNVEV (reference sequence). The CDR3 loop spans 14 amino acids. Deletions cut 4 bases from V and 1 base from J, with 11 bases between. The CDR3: CASSSGQGSYEQYF. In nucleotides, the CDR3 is TGTGCCAGCAGTTCCGGGCAGGGATCCTACGAGCAGTACTTC.

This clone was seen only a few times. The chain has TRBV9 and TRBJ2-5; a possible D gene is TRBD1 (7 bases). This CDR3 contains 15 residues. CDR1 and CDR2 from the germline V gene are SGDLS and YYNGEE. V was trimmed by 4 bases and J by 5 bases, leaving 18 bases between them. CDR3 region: CASSSRGANWETQYF. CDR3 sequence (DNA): TGTGCCAGCAGCTCCAGGGGGGCCAACTGGGAGACCCAGTACTTC.

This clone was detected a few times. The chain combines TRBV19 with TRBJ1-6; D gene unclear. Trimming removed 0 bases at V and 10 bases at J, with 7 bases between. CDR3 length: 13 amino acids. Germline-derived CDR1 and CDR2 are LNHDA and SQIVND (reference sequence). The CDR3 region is CASSIDGGSPLHF. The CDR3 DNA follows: TGTGCCAGTAGTATAGACGGCGGATCACCCCTCCACTTT.

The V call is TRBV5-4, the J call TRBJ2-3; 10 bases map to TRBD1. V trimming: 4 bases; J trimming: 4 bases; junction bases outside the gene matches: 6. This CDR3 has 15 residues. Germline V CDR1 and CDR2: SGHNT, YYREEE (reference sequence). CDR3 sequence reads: CASSVRDRGADTQYF. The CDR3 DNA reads TGTGCCAGCAGCGTCCGGGACAGGGGCGCAGATACGCAGTATTTT.

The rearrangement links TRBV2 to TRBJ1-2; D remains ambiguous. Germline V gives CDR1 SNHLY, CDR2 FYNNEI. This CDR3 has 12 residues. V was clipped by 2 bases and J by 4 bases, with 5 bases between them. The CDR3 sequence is CASSESSYGYTF. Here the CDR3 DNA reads TGTGCCAGCAGTGAAAGCAGCTATGGCTACACCTTC. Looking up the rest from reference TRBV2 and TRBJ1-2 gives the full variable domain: EPEVTQTPSHQVTQMGQEVILRCVPISNHLYFYWYRQILGQKVEFLVSFYNNEISEKSEIFDDQFSVERPDGSNFTLKIRSTKLEDSAMYFCASSESSYGYTFGSGTRLTVV.

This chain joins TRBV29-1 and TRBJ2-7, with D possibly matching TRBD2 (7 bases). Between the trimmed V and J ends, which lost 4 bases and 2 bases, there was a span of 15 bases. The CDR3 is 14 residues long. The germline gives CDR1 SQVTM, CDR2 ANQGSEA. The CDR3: CSVGIAGATYEQYF. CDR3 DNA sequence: TGCAGCGTTGGTATCGCGGGGGCTACCTACGAGCAGTACTTC.

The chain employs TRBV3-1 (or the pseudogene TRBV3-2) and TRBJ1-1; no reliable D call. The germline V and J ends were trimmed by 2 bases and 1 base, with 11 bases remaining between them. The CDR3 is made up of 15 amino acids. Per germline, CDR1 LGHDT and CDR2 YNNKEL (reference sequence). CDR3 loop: CASSQTQRANTEAFF. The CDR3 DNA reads TGTGCCAGCAGCCAAACTCAGAGGGCGAACACTGAAGCTTTCTTT.

CDR3 loop: CASSRARSYEQYF. Written as DNA, the CDR3 is TGTGCCAGCAGCCGAGCTCGGAGCTACGAGCAGTACTTC. The chain uses TRBV2 and TRBJ2-7, with unresolved D. The CDR3 totals 13 residues. The germline gives CDR1 SNHLY, CDR2 FYNNEI. V was clipped by 6 bases and J by 3 bases, with 12 bases between them.

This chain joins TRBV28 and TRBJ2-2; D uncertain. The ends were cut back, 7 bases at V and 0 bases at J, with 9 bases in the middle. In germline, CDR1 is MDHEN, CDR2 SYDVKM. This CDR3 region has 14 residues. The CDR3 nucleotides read TGTGCCAGCATCAAGAAAACGAACACCGGGGAGCTGTTTTTT. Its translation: CASIKKTNTGELFF.